The 18 T cell receptor beta chains given below trace back to one sample, sequenced in a study of blood T cell repertoires in COVID-19. Data came from immunoSEQ multiplex PCR; TCRdb stores just in-frame clones and leaves some out. The table includes some 290,000 clones, 70% to 90% detected once. The sequencing input was peripheral blood. The source of these receptors is a man between 18 and 29 years old with active or convalescent COVID-19.

The chain joins TRBV19 to TRBJ1-1; D is unresolved. Germline V gene lookup returns CDR1 LNHDA and CDR2 SQIVND (reference sequence). The CDR3 consists of 15 residues. V was shortened by 7 bases and J by 0 bases, with 15 bases between the two germline ends. In DNA, the CDR3 is TGTGCCAGTACTGAGGATTATAGGATGAACACTGAAGCTTTCTTT. Residues: CASTEDYRMNTEAFF.

This sequence joins TRBV14 and TRBJ2-3; the match to TRBD2 covers 8 bases. There are 19 residues in the CDR3. Losses at the gene ends were 4 bases for V and 0 bases for J; bases not matched to a gene: 15. Germline V gene data show CDR1 as SGHDN and CDR2 as FVKESK. CDR3 region: CASSPLGGGPIESTDTQYF. In DNA, the CDR3 is TGTGCCAGCAGCCCTTTGGGCGGGGGGCCGATCGAGAGCACAGATACGCAGTATTTT.

The V gene is TRBV5-4, the J gene TRBJ1-6; tentatively, D is TRBD1 (6 bases). The CDR3 has 18 amino acids. Germline CDR1 SGHNT, CDR2 YYREEE (reference sequence). Deletions cut 3 bases from V and 8 bases from J, with 24 bases between. In DNA form, the CDR3 reads TGTGCCAGCAGCTCGAAACCGGGACACTCGGCCGGGGATTCACCCCTCCACTTT. Amino acids: CASSSKPGHSAGDSPLHF.

The rearrangement links TRBV28 to TRBJ1-2; D perhaps matches TRBD1 (5 bases). Germline values: CDR1 MDHEN, CDR2 SYDVKM. This CDR3 spans 16 amino acids. V dropped 5 bases and J dropped 5 bases, with 21 bases sitting between them. CDR3 nucleotide sequence: TGTGCCAGCAGTGCCCGGAGGGGAAGGGATGATTATGGCTACACCTTC. Protein product: CASSARRGRDDYGYTF.

This chain links TRBV2 with TRBJ2-5, with D perhaps matching TRBD1 (6 bases). The CDR3 sequence is 14 residues long. The V end lost 6 bases, the J end lost 7 bases, and 18 bases lay between the germline ends. Germline values: CDR1 SNHLY, CDR2 FYNNEI. DNA of the CDR3: TGTGCCAGCAGCTGGGGGCAGAGTCGGGGGACCCAGTACTTC. Translating it yields CASSWGQSRGTQYF.

V is TRBV19 and J is TRBJ1-5, with a possible D match to TRBD1 (5 bases). CDR3 length equals 14 residues. The V end was cut by 11 bases, the J end by 2 bases, with 16 bases between. Germline V gene sequence: CDR1 LNHDA, CDR2 SQIVND (reference sequence). The CDR3 sequence: CAATLSGGNQPQHF. CDR3 bases: TGTGCCGCCACTTTGTCGGGGGGCAATCAGCCCCAGCATTTT.

The rearrangement uses TRBV10-3 and TRBJ1-2; TRBD1 agrees at 8 bases. The CDR3 runs to 13 residues. Germline lookup yields CDR1 ENHRY and CDR2 SYGVKD. Trimming removed 6 bases from V and 7 bases from J; junction bases left unmatched: 7. CDR3 sequence (DNA): TGTGCCATCAGAATGGACAGGGACCGTGGCTACACCTTC. This sequence encodes CAIRMDRDRGYTF.

This clone occurred once. This chain links TRBV6-5 with TRBJ1-2; perhaps TRBD1 as D (5 bases). V lost 6 bases, J lost 4 bases, and 12 bases lay in between. Germline V lookup: CDR1 MNHEY, CDR2 SVGAGI. The CDR3 has 13 residues. The CDR3 region has the DNA TGTGCCAGCAGAGGGGTCCCCGGCTATGGCTACACCTTC. Translated, it gives CASRGVPGYGYTF.

The J gene is TRBJ2-1, the V gene TRBV6-5; 7 bases map to TRBD1. Germline values: CDR1 MNHEY, CDR2 SVGAGI. V shed 11 bases, J shed 10 bases, and the junction held 14 bases outside the gene matches. This CDR3 region has 13 residues. CDR3 amino acids: CAGGQDDRREQFF. CDR3 nucleotide sequence: TGTGCCGGAGGACAGGACGACCGCAGGGAGCAGTTCTTC.

The genes are TRBV27 and TRBJ2-7; D uncertain. The CDR3 spans 11 residues. V was pared by 8 bases and J by 2 bases, with 7 bases between. CDR1 MNHEY and CDR2 SMNVEV come from the germline V gene (reference sequence). The CDR3: CASLSTYEQYF. The CDR3 DNA sequence: TGTGCCAGCCTGAGTACCTACGAGCAGTACTTC.

The chain joins TRBV5-1 to TRBJ2-2; D may be TRBD2 (6 bases). The CDR3 covers 15 residues. Trimming removed 7 bases from V and 7 bases from J, with 20 bases in between. CDR1 and CDR2 (germline): SGHRS, YFSETQ. The CDR3 DNA follows: TGCGCCAGCTCCCGGGGGATTCGAAGTGACGGGGAGCTGTTTTTT. Its protein product is CASSRGIRSDGELFF.

The chain has TRBV19 and TRBJ1-5; D not resolved. CDR1 and CDR2 (germline): LNHDA, SQIVND (reference sequence). The CDR3 loop spans 17 amino acids. Trimming stripped 4 bases from V and 1 base from J, with 17 bases between. The CDR3 sequence is CASSRLPGSMSNQPQHF. As DNA, the CDR3 is TGTGCCAGTAGTAGACTCCCGGGTAGTATGAGCAATCAGCCCCAGCATTTT.

The chain employs TRBV5-4 and TRBJ2-5, with 13 bases aligning to TRBD2. Germline values: CDR1 SGHNT, CDR2 YYREEE (reference sequence). J was trimmed by 2 bases and V by 2 bases; bases with no gene match: 6. This CDR3 has 17 residues. The CDR3 sequence is CASSLRSGLAGQETQYF. CDR3 nucleotides: TGTGCCAGCAGCTTACGATCGGGACTAGCGGGACAAGAGACCCAGTACTTC.

This chain links TRBV5-1 with TRBJ1-2, with 9 bases lining up with TRBD1. The CDR3 sequence is 14 residues long. CDR1 is SGHRS, CDR2 YFSETQ, per germline. The trim removed 4 bases at V and 8 bases at J, leaving 9 bases unmatched. For the CDR3, the DNA is TGCGCCAGCAGCAGCGAACAGGGGGCCTCGGGCTACACCTTC. Protein product: CASSSEQGASGYTF.

This chain connects TRBV4-3 to TRBJ1-3; TRBD1 agrees at 8 bases. J lost 7 bases, V lost 0 bases, and 5 bases had no gene match. The CDR3 is 15 amino acids. From germline, CDR1 is LGHNA and CDR2 YSLEER. CDR3 amino acids: CASSQDSGGANTIYF. The CDR3, as DNA: TGCGCCAGCAGCCAAGATTCAGGGGGCGCGAACACCATATATTTT.

V is TRBV11-3 and J is TRBJ2-1, with TRBD2 as a possible D gene (5 bases). With 1 base removed from V and 4 bases from J, the gap between germline ends came to 14 bases. There are 16 residues in the CDR3. Looked up from germline, CDR1 is SGHNT and CDR2 is YENEEA. CDR3 in DNA: TGTGCCAGCAGCTTAGGGGTCCTCGGGGTATACAATGAGCAGTTCTTC. It encodes CASSLGVLGVYNEQFF.

CDR3 protein: CATSDWQAETQYF. DNA for the CDR3: TGTGCCACCAGTGATTGGCAGGCGGAGACCCAGTACTTC. The chain recombines TRBV24-1 with TRBJ2-5; D is uncertain. In germline, CDR1 is KGHDR, CDR2 SFDVKD. Trimming took 2 bases from V and 5 from J, leaving 8 bases between them. This CDR3 has 13 residues.

The gene calls are TRBV27 and TRBJ1-5; D not certain. V lost 5 bases and J lost 6, with 11 bases in between. The CDR3 is 13 residues long. Germline loops: CDR1 MNHEY, CDR2 SMNVEV (reference sequence). The CDR3 DNA reads TGTGCCAGCAGTCGGACTTACGTTCAGCCCCAGCATTTT. Translation: CASSRTYVQPQHF.